This T cell receptor (beta chain) was sequenced during a study of response to subunit inactivated influenza vaccine. Only a few counts were recorded for this clonotype. TCRdb passed the RT-PCR reads through MiXCR, listing each CDR3 protein once. The data show 490,000 or so distinct CDR3 sequences, approximately 7.1% seen once. The CDR3 is 13 amino acids. CDR1 and CDR2 (germline): SQVTM, ANQGSEA. After removal of 3 bases from V and 2 bases from J, the junction contained 4 bases not matched to a gene. The source of this sequence is a man between 50 and 70 years old who received an inactivated influenza vaccine. V usage is TRBV29-1 and J usage is TRBJ2-7; 7 positions match TRBD1. The input for sequencing was PBMCs from blood, taken less than 30 months after vaccination. Here the CDR3 DNA reads TGCAGCGTTGAGGGACAGAAAACCTACGAGCAGTACTTC. Its translation is CSVEGQKTYEQYF.